The text below deals with one TCR beta chain. An end of the junction differs from the germline gene, which may be a read error. The source of the sample is a study of T cell changes during pregnancy in multiple sclerosis. The CDR3 has 11 residues. Looked up from germline, CDR1 is SGDLS and CDR2 is YYNGEE. The protocol was immunoSEQ multiplex PCR, while the TCRdb copy is restricted to in-frame clones and leaves out a portion. The data hold 100,000 or so clones, with more than 85% observed a single time. This receptor was taken from a female donor with multiple sclerosis, enrolled in a pregnancy study. V usage is TRBV9 and J usage is TRBJ2-3, with unresolved D. Sequencing was performed on peripheral blood, taken in the second trimester of pregnancy. CDR3 residues: CASSDTVTQYF. CDR3 DNA: TGTGCCAGCAGTGATACAGTTACGCAGTATTTT.